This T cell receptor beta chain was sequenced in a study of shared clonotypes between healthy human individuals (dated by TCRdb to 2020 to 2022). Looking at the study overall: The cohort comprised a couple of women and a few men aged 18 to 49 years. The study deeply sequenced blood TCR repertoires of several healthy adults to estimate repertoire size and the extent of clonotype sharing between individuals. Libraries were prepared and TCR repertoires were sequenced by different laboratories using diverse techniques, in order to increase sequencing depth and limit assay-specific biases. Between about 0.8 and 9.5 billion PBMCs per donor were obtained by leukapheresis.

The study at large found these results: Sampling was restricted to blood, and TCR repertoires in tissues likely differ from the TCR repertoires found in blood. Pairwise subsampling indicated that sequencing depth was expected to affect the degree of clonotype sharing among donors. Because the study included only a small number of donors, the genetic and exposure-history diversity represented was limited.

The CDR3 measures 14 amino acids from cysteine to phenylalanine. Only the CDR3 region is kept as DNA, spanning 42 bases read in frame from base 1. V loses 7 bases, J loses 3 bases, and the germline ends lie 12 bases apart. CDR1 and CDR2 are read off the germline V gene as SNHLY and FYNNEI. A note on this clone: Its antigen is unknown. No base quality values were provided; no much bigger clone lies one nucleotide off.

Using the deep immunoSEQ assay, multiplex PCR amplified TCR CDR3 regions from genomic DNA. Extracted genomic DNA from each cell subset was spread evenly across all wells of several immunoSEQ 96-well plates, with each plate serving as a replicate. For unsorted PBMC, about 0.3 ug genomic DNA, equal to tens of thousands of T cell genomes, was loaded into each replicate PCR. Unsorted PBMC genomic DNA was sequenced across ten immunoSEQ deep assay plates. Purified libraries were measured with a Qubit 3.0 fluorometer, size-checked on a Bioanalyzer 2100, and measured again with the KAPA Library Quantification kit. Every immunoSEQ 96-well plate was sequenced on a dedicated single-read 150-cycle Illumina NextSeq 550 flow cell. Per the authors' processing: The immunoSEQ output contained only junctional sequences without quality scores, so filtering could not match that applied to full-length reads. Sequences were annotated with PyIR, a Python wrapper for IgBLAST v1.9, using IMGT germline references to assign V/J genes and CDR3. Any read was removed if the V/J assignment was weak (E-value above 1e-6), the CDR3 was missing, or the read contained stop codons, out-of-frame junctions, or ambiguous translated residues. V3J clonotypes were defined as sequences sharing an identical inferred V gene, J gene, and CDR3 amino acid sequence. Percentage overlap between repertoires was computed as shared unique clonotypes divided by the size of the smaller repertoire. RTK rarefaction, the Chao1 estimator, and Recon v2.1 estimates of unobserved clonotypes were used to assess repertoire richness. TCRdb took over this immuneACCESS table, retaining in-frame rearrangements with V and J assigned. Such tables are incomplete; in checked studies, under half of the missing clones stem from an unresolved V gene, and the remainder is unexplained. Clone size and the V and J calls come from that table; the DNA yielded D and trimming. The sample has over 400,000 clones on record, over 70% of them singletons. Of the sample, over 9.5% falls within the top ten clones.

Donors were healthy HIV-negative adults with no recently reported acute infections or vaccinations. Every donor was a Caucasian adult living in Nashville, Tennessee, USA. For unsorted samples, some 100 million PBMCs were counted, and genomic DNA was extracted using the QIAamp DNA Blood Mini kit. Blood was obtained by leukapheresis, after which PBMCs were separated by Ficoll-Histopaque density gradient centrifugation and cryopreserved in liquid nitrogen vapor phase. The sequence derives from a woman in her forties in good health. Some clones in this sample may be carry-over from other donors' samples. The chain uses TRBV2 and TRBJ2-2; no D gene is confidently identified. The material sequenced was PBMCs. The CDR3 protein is CASKRNEHTGELFF. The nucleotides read TGTGCCAGCAAAAGAAATGAGCACACCGGGGAGCTGTTTTTT. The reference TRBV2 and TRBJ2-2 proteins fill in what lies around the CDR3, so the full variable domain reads EPEVTQTPSHQVTQMGQEVILRCVPISNHLYFYWYRQILGQKVEFLVSFYNNEISEKSEIFDDQFSVERPDGSNFTLKIRSTKLEDSAMYFCASKRNEHTGELFFGEGSRLTVL.